Listed below are T cell receptor beta chains from one sample, sequenced in a study of cytomegalovirus exposure and HLA in healthy donors. Profiling relied on immunoSEQ multiplex PCR, and the TCRdb table lists in-frame clones only, not all of them. The sample carries around 180,000 clones, over 70% recorded once. Sequencing was done on a sample of PBMCs. These TCRs come from a woman in her twenties or thirties in good health and CMV-seropositive. CDR3s include the opening cysteine and the closing phenylalanine or tryptophan. Each record gives: D gene, V gene, J gene, clone size, CDR3 DNA, CDR3 protein. D genes are given only for firm matches. Not every row has a clone size; where given, it reads once, few, many or a size class.

TRBD1	TRBV25-1	TRBJ1-2	few	TGTGCCAGCAGCCGGGACAGGTTAAGAGATGGCTACACCTTC	CASSRDRLRDGYTF
TRBD2	TRBV19	TRBJ2-7	NA	TGTGCCAGTAGTATGGCGGGTAGCGGGCTCTACGAGCAGTACTTC	CASSMAGSGLYEQYF
TRBD1	TRBV9	TRBJ1-4	once	TGTGCCAGCAGCGTAGCAGGGGGCCCACATGAAAAACTGTTTTTT	CASSVAGGPHEKLFF
NA	TRBV19	TRBJ1-5	NA	TGTGCCAGTAGTATTGGGGGGTTTTATCAGCCCCAGCATTTT	CASSIGGFYQPQHF
TRBD2	TRBV5-5	TRBJ2-7	few	TGTGCCAGCAGCTTGGCAGGGAGCGGGGGCTACGAGCAGTACTTC	CASSLAGSGGYEQYF
NA	TRBV6-5	TRBJ2-5	NA	TGTGCCAGCAGACCAACTAGGCTCCAAGAGACCCAGTACTTC	CASRPTRLQETQYF
TRBD2	TRBV7-3	TRBJ2-5	NA	TGTGCCAGCAGCTTTGGACTAGCGCCTCAAGAGACCCAGTACTTC	CASSFGLAPQETQYF
TRBD2	TRBV18	TRBJ2-7	NA	TGTGCCAGCTCACCAGACGGGAGGGCCTACGAGCAGTACTTC	CASSPDGRAYEQYF
TRBD2	TRBV7-8	TRBJ2-4	NA	TGTGCCAGCGCACTACTGGCGGGACTAGCGGGAGCCAAAAACATTCAGTACTTC	CASALLAGLAGAKNIQYF
TRBD2	TRBV29-1	TRBJ2-3	NA	TGCAGCGTTGAAGGGGATGAGGTCACTAGCGGGAGGGCGGCAGATACGCAGTATTTT	CSVEGDEVTSGRAADTQYF
TRBD1	TRBV7-2	TRBJ1-1	NA	TGTGCCAGCAGCTTACACGACAGGGGCACTGAAGCTTTCTTT	CASSLHDRGTEAFF
TRBD1	TRBV6-1	TRBJ2-1	NA	TGTGCCAGCAGTCTAGGGACAGTCCTTTACAATGAGCAGTTCTTC	CASSLGTVLYNEQFF
TRBD2	TRBV13	TRBJ2-7	NA	TGTGCCAGCAGCCCTCCCGGGACTAGAGCCTACGAGCAGTACTTC	CASSPPGTRAYEQYF
TRBD2	TRBV7-8	TRBJ2-7	NA	TGTGCCAGCAGCCCCCGACTAGCGGAATTCTACGAGCAGTACTTC	CASSPRLAEFYEQYF
TRBD2	TRBV19	TRBJ2-7	NA	TGTGCCAGTAGTATGGGCGGGAGCTCCTACGAGCAGTACTTC	CASSMGGSSYEQYF
TRBD1	TRBV28	TRBJ1-1	NA	TGTGCCAGCAGCGACAGGGTTGAAGCTTTCTTT	CASSDRVEAFF
NA	TRBV5-4	TRBJ2-2	NA	TGTGCCAGTAGCTTGAGGAGGGTCTCCGGGGAGCTGTTTTTT	CASSLRRVSGELFF
TRBD2	TRBV11-2	TRBJ2-7	NA	TGTGCCAGCAGCCCCGGACTAGCGGTCTACGAGCAGTACTTC	CASSPGLAVYEQYF
TRBD2	TRBV7-2	TRBJ2-1	NA	TGTGCCAGCAGCCAAGCGGGAGTTGACTACAATGAGCAGTTCTTC	CASSQAGVDYNEQFF
NA	TRBV21-1	TRBJ1-5	NA	TGTGCCAGCAGCAAAGAAGCGACAGGGTCTAATCAGCCCCAGCATTTT	CASSKEATGSNQPQHF
TRBD1	TRBV7-8	TRBJ1-5	NA	TGTGCCAGCAGCCTGGGGACAGGGGCCGGCCAGCCCCAGCATTTT	CASSLGTGAGQPQHF
TRBD1	TRBV28	TRBJ1-5	NA	TGTGCCAGCAGTTTAATGCCGGGACAGCACAATCAGCCCCAGCATTTT	CASSLMPGQHNQPQHF
NA	TRBV13	TRBJ2-2	NA	TGTGCCAGCAGCTTAATAGCGACTGTCGGGGAGCTGTTTTTT	CASSLIATVGELFF
TRBD1	TRBV25-1	TRBJ2-1	NA	TGTGCCAGCAGTGCCTCCGGGACAGGGGACTACAATGAGCAGTTCTTC	CASSASGTGDYNEQFF
TRBD2	TRBV6-5	TRBJ2-7	NA	TGTGCCACACATCAGCGGGAATCGCGCGAGCAGTACTTC	CATHQRESREQYF
TRBD1	TRBV6-1	TRBJ2-1	NA	TGTGCCAGCAGTGAAGCGGGGACAGGCTACAATGAGCAGTTCTTC	CASSEAGTGYNEQFF
NA	TRBV28	TRBJ1-1	NA	TGTGCCAGCAGTTTTTTATTTTTCAGGATCGGGGCTGAAGCTTTCTTT	CASSFLFFRIGAEAFF
NA	TRBV28	TRBJ2-7	few	TGTGCCGTCCTTATTTCCGGACAGACGTGGGAGCAGTACTTC	CAVLISGQTWEQYF
TRBD1	TRBV5-4	TRBJ2-1	NA	TGTGCCAGCAGCCCCGGCGGGACAGGGTTCGAGAAACGGAACAATGAGCAGTTCTTC	CASSPGGTGFEKRNNEQFF
NA	TRBV5-8	TRBJ2-2	NA	TGTGCCAGCACCTCTTTCGGAGGGCTAGAGGGCGGGGAGCTGTTTTTT	CASTSFGGLEGGELFF
TRBD2	TRBV28	TRBJ2-5	NA	TGTGCCAGCAGTTTACCCGGGACTAGCGGGAAAGAGACCCAGTACTTC	CASSLPGTSGKETQYF
NA	TRBV5-1	TRBJ1-1	NA	TGCGCCAGCAGCTATACCGGGACATTGAACACTGAAGCTTTCTTT	CASSYTGTLNTEAFF
TRBD2	TRBV27	TRBJ2-5	NA	TGTGCCAGCAGTTTTCTAGCGGGAGTTGGGCAAGAGACCCAGTACTTC	CASSFLAGVGQETQYF
NA	TRBV19	TRBJ2-5	NA	TGTGCCAGTAGTATTAGTGGTATGCAAGAGACCCAGTACTTC	CASSISGMQETQYF
TRBD2	TRBV7-2	TRBJ2-3	NA	TGTGCCAGCAGCTTATGGACTAGCGGCGCAGATACGCAGTATTTT	CASSLWTSGADTQYF
NA	TRBV25-1	TRBJ2-3	NA	TGTGCCAGCAGTTTGGGGGCGGTAGATACGCAGTATTTT	CASSLGAVDTQYF
NA	TRBV5-1	TRBJ1-1	NA	TGCGCCAGCAGCTTGCTCTTGAACACTGAAGCTTTCTTT	CASSLLLNTEAFF
TRBD1	TRBV4-1	TRBJ1-2	NA	TGCGCCAGCAGCCAAGTCCAGGACAGGGGACCCTATGGCTACACCTTC	CASSQVQDRGPYGYTF
NA	TRBV27	TRBJ1-1	NA	TGTGCCAGCAGTTCCGCAGGGCCGAACACTGAAGCTTTCTTT	CASSSAGPNTEAFF
TRBD2	TRBV6-5	TRBJ2-5	NA	TGTGCCAGCAGTAACCGGGAGGGCGGCGAGACCCAGTACTTC	CASSNREGGETQYF
TRBD1	TRBV28	TRBJ1-4	NA	TGTGCCAGCAGTTTACACCCTGGGGCAGGGGGCAATCTATATGAAAAACTGTTTTTT	CASSLHPGAGGNLYEKLFF
NA	TRBV10-1	TRBJ2-1	few	TGCGCCAGCAGTGAGTCTGGAGGGATGCGTGAGCAGTTCTTC	CASSESGGMREQFF
TRBD1	TRBV5-1	TRBJ1-1	NA	TGCGCCAGCAGCTTGGGACAGGGTGTCACTGAAGCTTTCTTT	CASSLGQGVTEAFF
TRBD2	TRBV5-4	TRBJ2-3	NA	TGTGCCAGCAGCAAGGGACTAGCGGGAGATGTAGATACGCAGTATTTT	CASSKGLAGDVDTQYF